The 8 T cell receptor beta chains below come from one sample, sequenced in a study of CD8+CD57+ T cells in acquired aplastic anemia. It was genomic DNA that served as the template for profiling TCR beta VDJ and CDR3. One entry per CDR3 protein, called by TCRdb with MiXCR from the reads. This sample carries around 430,000 distinct CDR3 sequences, 25% to 40% of them seen once, and the ten largest clones take nearly 0.85%. The patients chosen for sequencing had shown expansion of CD8+CD57+ cells (detected by flow cytometry). The sample taken for sequencing was sorted CD4+, CD8+, or CD8+CD57+ T cells (not recorded which) from PBMCs. These receptors were collected from a human donor with aplastic anemia.

On this clonotype itself: One end of the junction is discordant with germline, which a read error may explain. V usage is TRBV9 and J usage is TRBJ1-2, with no clear D. Germline assignment: CDR1 SGDLS and CDR2 YYNGEE. The CDR3 extends over 15 amino acids. The DNA for the CDR3 is TGTGCCAGCAGCGTAGGGGAGAAGTCTAACTATGGCCACACCTTC. Translating gives CASSVGEKSNYGHTF.

V usage is TRBV2 and J usage is TRBJ1-5, with D perhaps TRBD1 (5 bases). This CDR3 spans 13 amino acids. Germline assignment: CDR1 SNHLY and CDR2 FYNNEI. Trimming removed 6 bases from V and 5 bases from J, with 11 bases in between. The CDR3 nucleotides are TGTGCCAGCAGCCGGTCGGGGGATCAGCCCCAGCATTTT. Protein sequence: CASSRSGDQPQHF.

In this sample, this clonotype turned up many times. The chain links TRBV2 to TRBJ1-1; D unresolved. In germline, CDR1 is SNHLY, CDR2 FYNNEI. This CDR3 contains 12 residues. The germline V and J ends were trimmed by 8 bases and 3 bases, with 10 bases remaining between them. CDR3 sequence (DNA): TGTGCCAGCTCCCGGGAGGACACTGAAGCTTTCTTT. As protein: CASSREDTEAFF.

This clonotype was detected ten times or more. The rearrangement joins TRBV9 to TRBJ2-3; 7 bases are a match to TRBD2. The length of the CDR3 is 16 residues. The junction had 9 bases not matched to a gene; V was cut back by 3 bases and J by 2 bases. Germline loops: CDR1 SGDLS, CDR2 YYNGEE. The CDR3 reads CASSGAGFGITDTQYF. CDR3 DNA sequence: TGTGCCAGCAGCGGAGCGGGGTTCGGGATCACAGATACGCAGTATTTT.

The chain couples TRBV12-3 or TRBV12-4 to TRBJ2-2; D remains ambiguous. The CDR3 runs to 15 residues. Trimming stripped 10 bases from V and 4 bases from J, with 19 bases between. CDR3 bases: TGTGCCATCCTTCGGGTGGGAATTTCCACCGGGGAGCTGTTTTTT. Translated: CAILRVGISTGELFF.

This clonotype was counted between two and nine times. The J gene is TRBJ2-3, the V gene TRBV7-2, with TRBD2 identical over 10 bases. The germline gives CDR1 SGHTA, CDR2 FQGNSA. The CDR3 extends over 15 amino acids. The V and J ends lost 3 bases and 5 bases, in that order; junction bases with no gene match: 5. The CDR3 sequence: CASSFLAGALDTQYF. CDR3 nucleotide sequence: TGTGCCAGCAGCTTTCTAGCGGGGGCCCTAGATACGCAGTATTTT.

This clonotype was seen many times. The gene calls are TRBV7-2 and TRBJ2-7; weak D call: TRBD1 (6 bases). With 0 bases removed from V and 5 bases from J, the gap between germline ends came to 11 bases. The CDR3 has 14 residues. Germline loops: CDR1 SGHTA, CDR2 FQGNSA. CDR3 nucleotides: TGTGCCAGCAGCTTAGCGGGGGCTCGCGACGAGCAGTACTTC. It yields the protein CASSLAGARDEQYF.

This clonotype has a handful of counts. One end of the junction is discordant with germline, which a read error may explain. This sequence joins TRBV19 and TRBJ2-5, with 10 nucleotides matching TRBD2. This CDR3 region has 15 residues. Per the germline V gene, CDR1 is LNHDA and CDR2 is SQIVND (reference sequence). DNA for the CDR3: TGTGCCAGTAGTTTAGATAGCGGGGGGTCTGAGACCCAGTACTTC. This codes for CASSLDSGGSETQYF.